This T cell receptor (beta chain) was documented in a study of glioma-infiltrating T cells (dated by TCRdb to 2016 to 2017). Background for the entire study: Low-grade gliomas were represented by WHO grade II oligodendrogliomas or astrocytomas, and glioblastomas were represented by WHO grade IV tumors that were sampled at initial rather than recurrent diagnosis. Three low-grade glioma patients, about eight primary glioblastoma patients and three non-glioma patients contributing non-neoplastic brain tissue were included in the paired cohort. The study sequenced TCR alpha- and beta-chain repertoires from glioma tissue, from non-neoplastic brain tissue and from matched peripheral blood mononuclear cells. The sequencing target for blood libraries was roughly 4- to 10-fold coverage of some 980,000 peripheral T cells. Glioma patients received dexamethasone for six or fewer days before surgery. Each tissue-infiltrating repertoire was compared with the same patient's peripheral blood repertoire to measure divergence between tissue and blood T-cell populations.

Surgical brain or tumor specimens were cryofrozen in liquid nitrogen immediately after resection, and peripheral blood cells were collected concurrently. Comment on this clonotype: No cognate antigen has been identified for it. Mismatch with germline at one junction end may stem from a read error.

As encoded in the germline V gene, CDR1 is SGHAT while CDR2 is FQNNGV. From cysteine to phenylalanine, the CDR3 is 14 amino acids long. The DNA shown is the 42-base CDR3, in frame from base 1. TCR alpha and beta CDR3 regions were amplified with the iRepertoire nested amplicon-rescue multiplex PCR (arm-PCR) platform from RNA. One-step reverse transcription and amplification used roughly 100-450 ng of tissue mRNA or PBMC total RNA as input. After bead purification, a secondary multiplex PCR added Illumina adapters, and libraries were gel-purified between 200 and 400 bp. Internal 6-nucleotide barcodes were carried by the libraries and were used for demultiplexing. The libraries were sequenced on an Illumina MiSeq using 2x220 or 2x250 nucleotide paired-end reads. From the authors' description of their analysis: Paired reads were merged with FLASH 1.2.11 and aligned to the GRCh37 human genome with BWA-MEM before extracting TRA and TRB reads. For V and J assignment, an IMGT-derived reference of cassette sequences and CDR3 motifs that included pseudogenes was used. Three-frame translation of reads was performed, and productive CDR3s were defined as those with a C...FGXG motif and no stop codons. Unique combinations of V-J cassette pair and CDR3 amino acid sequence were defined as clonotypes. Hamming distance filtering was applied to reads, with thresholds set by the sequence error rate of each sample in mapped regions. TCRdb trimmed public reads at Q25 via fastp, called clones via MiXCR and kept in-frame beta chains. Entries are consolidated by CDR3 protein sequence, retaining the most common genes and DNA. TCRdb's processing, not the study's, gives the V and J calls here. The sample table records around 350,000 distinct CDR3 sequences; about 40% of these occur just once. More than 10% of the sample is taken by the ten largest.

What the research found in general, with its limitations: The group comparisons were based on small numbers of patients: three non-neoplastic, three low-grade glioma and roughly eight glioblastoma patients. VJ-independent divergence between tissue and blood was found to be below expectation in non-neoplastic patients but above expectation in all gliomas, particularly low-grade gliomas. Only a very small number of CDR3 sequences turned up in both tissue and blood, a result put down to high CDR3 diversity combined with limited sampling. Patients with low tissue-blood divergence were marked by a signature set of shared blood CDR3 motifs, and this signature set was depleted in highly divergent patients.

The sequence joins TRBV11-2 to TRBJ2-3; TRBD2 might be the D gene, on 6 matching bases. Sequencing was carried out using glioma tissue, nonneoplastic brain tissue, or PBMCs (not recorded which). The source of this sequence is a human donor with low-grade glioma or glioblastoma, undergoing nonglioma brain surgery, or in good health (not recorded which). The DNA reads as follows: TGTGCCACCAGCTTGGGGAGGCCCACAGATACGCAGTATTTT. Its translation reads: CATSLGRPTDTQYF. With the rest looked up from the reference TRBV11-2 and TRBJ2-3 genes rather than sequenced, the full variable domain is EAGVAQSPRYKIIEKRQSVAFWCNPISGHATLYWYQQILGQGPKLLIQFQNNGVVDDSQLPKDRFSAERLKGVDSTLKIQPAKLEDSAVYLCATSLGRPTDTQYFGPGTRLTVL.